A single TCR beta chain is shown here with its context. What it recognizes is unknown. Distinct nucleotide sequences in the sample also encode this CDR3. These data are taken from a study of OX40 agonist ivuxolimab in advanced cancers. Study in general: Melanoma, hepatocellular carcinoma, head and neck or renal cell cancer occurred in dose-escalation patients. Patients were roughly 83% male with ages about 23 to 79, mean about 65. Findings and limits, study-wide: Expanded clones were, on average, more numerous in CD8+ T cells than in CD4+.

The protocol was immunoSEQ multiplex PCR, while the TCRdb copy is restricted to in-frame clones and leaves out a portion. The data hold under 85,000 clones, with around 89% observed a single time. This CDR3 has 12 residues. V lost 3 bases to trimming and J lost 0 bases, with 1 base between them. CDR1 ENHRY and CDR2 SYGVKD come from the germline V gene. The rearrangement uses TRBV10-3 and TRBJ2-3, with unresolved D. The receptor was derived from an adult with an advanced solid tumor such as melanoma, head and neck, liver or kidney cancer. Sequenced here: CD4+ or CD8+ T cells sorted from blood, sampled in a trial of the OX40 agonist ivuxolimab. CDR3 DNA: TGTGCCATCAGTGACAGCACAGATACGCAGTATTTT. It translates to CAISDSTDTQYF.